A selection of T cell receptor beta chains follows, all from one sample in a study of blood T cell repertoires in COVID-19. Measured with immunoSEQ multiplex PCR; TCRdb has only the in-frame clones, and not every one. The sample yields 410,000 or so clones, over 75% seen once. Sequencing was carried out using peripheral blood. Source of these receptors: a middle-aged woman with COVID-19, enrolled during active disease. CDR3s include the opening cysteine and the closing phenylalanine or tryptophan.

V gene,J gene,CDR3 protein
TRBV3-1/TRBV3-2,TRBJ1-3,CASSQTGTAGNTIYF
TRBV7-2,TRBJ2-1,CASSLFPGGAGEQFF
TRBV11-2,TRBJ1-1,CASSPRRGTNTEAFF
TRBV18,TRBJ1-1,CASSGTGLWDTEAFF
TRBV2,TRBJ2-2,CASSRLTVLNTGELFF
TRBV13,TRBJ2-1,CASSLDPGSYNEQFF
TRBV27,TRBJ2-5,CASSLAGGETQYF
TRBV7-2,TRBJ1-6,CASSPYNSPLHF
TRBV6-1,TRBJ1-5,CASSLNRDQPQHF
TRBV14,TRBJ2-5,CASSLGPQETQYF
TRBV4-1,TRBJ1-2,CASSQGLSYGYTF
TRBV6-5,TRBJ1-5,CASSLTGLGNQPQHF
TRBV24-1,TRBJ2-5,CATSASEGGPGETQYF
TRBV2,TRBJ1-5,CASSPTPVAQPQHF
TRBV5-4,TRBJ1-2,CASSVDPKLWQGGGYTF
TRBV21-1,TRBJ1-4,CASSLNEKLFF
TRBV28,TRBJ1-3,CASSGDSYSGNTIYF
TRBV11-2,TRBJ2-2,CASSLAVSNTGELFF
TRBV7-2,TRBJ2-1,CASSLEGQYNEQFF
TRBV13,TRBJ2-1,CASSLVENEQFF
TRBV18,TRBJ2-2,CASSPTFIGQAGELFF
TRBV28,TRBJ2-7,CASSLSASGDREQYF
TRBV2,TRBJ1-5,CASSEATRNQPQHF
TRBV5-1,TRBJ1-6,CASSMGQGSPLHF
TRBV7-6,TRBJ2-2,CASSLARLAGGWTGELFF
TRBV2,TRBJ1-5,CASQPPGTGNQPQHF
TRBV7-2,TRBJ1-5,CASSSGEGRQPQHF
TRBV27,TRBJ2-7,CASSPGDREYEQYF
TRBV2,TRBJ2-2,CASSVNRQGSTGELFF
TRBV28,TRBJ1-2,CASSPRFLGTRNGYTF
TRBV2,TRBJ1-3,CASSEGPSPGNTIYF